A single T cell receptor (beta chain) is shown here with its context. As yet, its antigen is unknown. PCR was performed using 60 Vbeta and 13 Jbeta primers. Profiling relied on immunoSEQ multiplex PCR, and the TCRdb table lists in-frame clones only, not all of them. The sample has under 130,000 clones. These data originate in a study of cytomegalovirus exposure and HLA in healthy donors. Germline lookup yields CDR1 MNHNS and CDR2 SASEGT. Trimming cost V 1 base and J 0 bases; bases outside gene matches: 5. There are 18 residues in the CDR3. Whereas donors were nominally healthy upon sampling, unrecorded immune exposures were probable. Study-wide findings and caveats: A prior analysis recorded that most TCR beta V segments were productive about 87% or about 30% of the time.

Sequenced input: PBMCs. This chain joins TRBV6-1 and TRBJ2-2, with TRBD2 matching over 10 bases. The clonotype comes from a man in his forties in good health and CMV-seronegative. The CDR3 nucleotides read TGTGCCAGCAGTGAAGTGGTTAGCGGGGGGACGAACACCGGGGAGCTGTTTTTT. It codes for CASSEVVSGGTNTGELFF.